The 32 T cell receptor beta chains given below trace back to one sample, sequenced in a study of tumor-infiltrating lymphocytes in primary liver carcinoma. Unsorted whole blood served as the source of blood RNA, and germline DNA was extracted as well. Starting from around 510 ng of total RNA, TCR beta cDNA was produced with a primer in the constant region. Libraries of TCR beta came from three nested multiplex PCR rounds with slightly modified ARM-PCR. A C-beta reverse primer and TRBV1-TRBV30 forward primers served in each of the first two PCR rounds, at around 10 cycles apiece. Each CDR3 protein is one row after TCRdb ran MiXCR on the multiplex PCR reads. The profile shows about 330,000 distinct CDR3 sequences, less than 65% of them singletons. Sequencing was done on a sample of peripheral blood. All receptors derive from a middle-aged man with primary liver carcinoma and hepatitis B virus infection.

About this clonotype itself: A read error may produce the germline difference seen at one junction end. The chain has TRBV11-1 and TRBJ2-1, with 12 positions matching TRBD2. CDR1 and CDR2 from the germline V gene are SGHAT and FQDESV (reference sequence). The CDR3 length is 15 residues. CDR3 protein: CASSNRLAGDSEQFF. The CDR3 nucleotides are TGCGCCAGCAGCAACAGACTAGCGGGAGATAGTGAGCAGTTCTTC.

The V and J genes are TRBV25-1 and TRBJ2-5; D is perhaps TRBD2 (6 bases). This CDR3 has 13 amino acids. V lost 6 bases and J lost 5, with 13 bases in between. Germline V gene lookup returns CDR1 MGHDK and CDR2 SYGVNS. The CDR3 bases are TGTGCCAGCAGGGGGGACTTAGGGGAGACCCAGTACTTC. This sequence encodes CASRGDLGETQYF.

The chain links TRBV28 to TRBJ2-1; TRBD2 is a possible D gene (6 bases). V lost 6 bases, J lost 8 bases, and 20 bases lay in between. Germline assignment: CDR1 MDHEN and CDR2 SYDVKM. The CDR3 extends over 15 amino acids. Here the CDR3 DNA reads TGTGCCAGCAGATTAGCGGCAGAGCGAACTTATGAGCAGTTCTTC. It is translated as CASRLAAERTYEQFF.

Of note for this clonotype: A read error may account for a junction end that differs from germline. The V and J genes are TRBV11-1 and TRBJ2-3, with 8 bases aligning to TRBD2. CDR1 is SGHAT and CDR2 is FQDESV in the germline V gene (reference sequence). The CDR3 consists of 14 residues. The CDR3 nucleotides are TGTGCCTGTAAGCGGGAGTCACGCACAGATACGCAATATTTT. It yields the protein CACKRESRTDTQYF.

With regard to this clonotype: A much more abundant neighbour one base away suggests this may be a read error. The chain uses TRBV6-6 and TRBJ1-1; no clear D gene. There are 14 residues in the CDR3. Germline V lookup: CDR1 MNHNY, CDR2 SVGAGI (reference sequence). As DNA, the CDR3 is TGTGCCAGCAATTACCTCAACATGAACACTGAAGCTTTCTTT. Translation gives CASNYLNMNTEAFF.

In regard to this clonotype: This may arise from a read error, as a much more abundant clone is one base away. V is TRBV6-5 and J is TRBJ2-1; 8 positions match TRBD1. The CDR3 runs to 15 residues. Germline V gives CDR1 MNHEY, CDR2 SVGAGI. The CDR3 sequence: CASSLQGASFNEQFF. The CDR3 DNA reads TGTGCCAGCAGTCTCCAGGGGGCCTCCTTCAATGAGCAGTTCTTC.

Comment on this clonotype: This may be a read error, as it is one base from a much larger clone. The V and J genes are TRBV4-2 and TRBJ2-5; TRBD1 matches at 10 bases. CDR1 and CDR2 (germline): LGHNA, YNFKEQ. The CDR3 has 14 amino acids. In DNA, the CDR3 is TGTGCCAGCAGCCAAGGGACAGGGGGAGAGATCCAGTACTTC. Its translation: CASSQGTGGEIQYF.

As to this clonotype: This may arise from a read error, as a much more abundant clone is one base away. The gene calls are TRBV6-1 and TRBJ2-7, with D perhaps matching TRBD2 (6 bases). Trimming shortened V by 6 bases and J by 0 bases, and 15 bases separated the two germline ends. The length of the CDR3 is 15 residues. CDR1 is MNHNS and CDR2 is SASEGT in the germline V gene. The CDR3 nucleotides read TGTGCCAGCAGGGCTCTAGCGTTCCGCTCCTACGAGCAGTACTTC. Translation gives CASRALAFRSYEQYF.

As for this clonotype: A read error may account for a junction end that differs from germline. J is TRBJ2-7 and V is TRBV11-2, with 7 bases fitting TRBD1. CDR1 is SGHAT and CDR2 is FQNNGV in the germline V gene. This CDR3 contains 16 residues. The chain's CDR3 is CASRPKPQGQTYEPYF. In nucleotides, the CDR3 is TGTGCCAGCAGACCCAAACCACAGGGGCAAACCTACGAGCCGTACTTC.

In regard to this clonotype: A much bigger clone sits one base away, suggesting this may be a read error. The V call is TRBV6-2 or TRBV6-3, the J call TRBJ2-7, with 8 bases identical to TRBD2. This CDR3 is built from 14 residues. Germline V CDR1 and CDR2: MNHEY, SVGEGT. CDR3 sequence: CASRASGFSYDQYF. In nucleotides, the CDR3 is TGTGCCAGCAGGGCTAGCGGGTTCTCCTACGATCAGTACTTC.

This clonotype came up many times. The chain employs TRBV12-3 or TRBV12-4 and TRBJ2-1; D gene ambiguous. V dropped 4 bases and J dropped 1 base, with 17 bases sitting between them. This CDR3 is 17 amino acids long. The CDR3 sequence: CASSSPGRAQSYNEQFF. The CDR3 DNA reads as TGTGCCAGCAGTTCCCCCGGCCGCGCTCAGTCCTACAATGAGCAGTTCTTC.

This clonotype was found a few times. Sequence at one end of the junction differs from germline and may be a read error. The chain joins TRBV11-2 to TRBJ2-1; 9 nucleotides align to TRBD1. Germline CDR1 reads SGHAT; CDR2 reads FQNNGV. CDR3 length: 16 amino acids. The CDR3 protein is CASSLGGTGKYNEQFF. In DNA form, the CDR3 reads TGCGCCAGCAGCTTGGGTGGGACAGGGAAATACAATGAGCAGTTCTTC.

CDR3: CAWSPSAGGDEQFF. CDR3 coding DNA: TGTGCCTGGAGTCCGAGCGCAGGAGGGGATGAGCAGTTCTTC. This rearrangement joins TRBV30 to TRBJ2-1; possible D gene TRBD2, 6 bases. The V gene lost 2 bases and the J gene lost 8 bases, with 16 bases spanning the gap. Germline values: CDR1 GTSNPN, CDR2 SVGIG (reference sequence). The CDR3 consists of 14 residues.

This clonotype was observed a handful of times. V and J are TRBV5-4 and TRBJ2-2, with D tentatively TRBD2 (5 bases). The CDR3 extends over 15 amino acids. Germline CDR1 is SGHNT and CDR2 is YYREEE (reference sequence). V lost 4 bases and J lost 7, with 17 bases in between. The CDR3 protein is CASSPGSWALGELFF. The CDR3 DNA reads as TGTGCCAGCAGCCCGGGGTCGTGGGCCCTCGGGGAGCTGTTTTTT.

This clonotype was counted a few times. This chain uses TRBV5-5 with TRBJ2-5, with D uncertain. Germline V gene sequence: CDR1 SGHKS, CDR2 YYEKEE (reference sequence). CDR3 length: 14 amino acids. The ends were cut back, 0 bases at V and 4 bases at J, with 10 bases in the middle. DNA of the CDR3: TGTGCCAGCAGCTTGGGCCAAGGTATAGAGACCCAGTACTTC. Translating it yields CASSLGQGIETQYF.

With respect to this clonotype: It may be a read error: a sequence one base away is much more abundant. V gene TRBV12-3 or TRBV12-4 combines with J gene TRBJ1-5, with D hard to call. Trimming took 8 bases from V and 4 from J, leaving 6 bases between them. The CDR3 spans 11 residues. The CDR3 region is CASALNQPQHF. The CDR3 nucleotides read TGTGCCAGCGCTCTAAATCAGCCCCAGCATTTT.

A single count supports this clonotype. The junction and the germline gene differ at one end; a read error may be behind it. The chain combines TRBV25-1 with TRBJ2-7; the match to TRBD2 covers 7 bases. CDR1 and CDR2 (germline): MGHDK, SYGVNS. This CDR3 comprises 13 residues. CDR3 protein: CISSEAGLYEQYF. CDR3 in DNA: TGCATCAGCAGTGAAGCGGGATTATACGAGCAGTACTTC.

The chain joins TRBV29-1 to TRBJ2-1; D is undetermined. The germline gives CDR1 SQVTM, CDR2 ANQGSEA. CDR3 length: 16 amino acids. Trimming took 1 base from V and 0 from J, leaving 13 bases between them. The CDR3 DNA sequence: TGCAGCGTTGAAGGTCCAGATTGGAGCTCCTACAATGAGCAGTTCTTC. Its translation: CSVEGPDWSSYNEQFF.

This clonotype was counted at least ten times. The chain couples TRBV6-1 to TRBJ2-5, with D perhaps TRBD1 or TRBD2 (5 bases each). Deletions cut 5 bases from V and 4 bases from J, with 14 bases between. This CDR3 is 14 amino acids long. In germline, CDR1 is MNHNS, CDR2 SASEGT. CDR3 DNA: TGTGCCAGCAGTCCAGGGACCCCGGCAGAGACCCAGTACTTC. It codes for CASSPGTPAETQYF.

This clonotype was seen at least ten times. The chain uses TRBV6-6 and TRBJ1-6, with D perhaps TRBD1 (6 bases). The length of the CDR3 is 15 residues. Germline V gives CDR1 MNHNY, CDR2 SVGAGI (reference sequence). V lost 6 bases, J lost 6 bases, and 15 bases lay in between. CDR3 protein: CASRPPTGFNSPLHF. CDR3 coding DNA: TGTGCCAGCAGACCGCCGACAGGTTTTAATTCACCCCTCCACTTT.

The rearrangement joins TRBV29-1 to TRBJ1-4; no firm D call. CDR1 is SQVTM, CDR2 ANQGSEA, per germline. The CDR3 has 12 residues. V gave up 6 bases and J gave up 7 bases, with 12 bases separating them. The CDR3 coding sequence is TGCAGCGTCGATTTGCCCTGTGAAAAACTGTTTTTT. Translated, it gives CSVDLPCEKLFF.

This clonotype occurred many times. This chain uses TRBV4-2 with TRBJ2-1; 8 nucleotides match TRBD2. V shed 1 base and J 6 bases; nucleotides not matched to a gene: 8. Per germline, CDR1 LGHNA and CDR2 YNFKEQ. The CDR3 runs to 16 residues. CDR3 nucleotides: TGTGCCAGCAGCCAAGTCCGAGCGGGGGACGCCAATGAGCAGTTCTTC. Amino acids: CASSQVRAGDANEQFF.

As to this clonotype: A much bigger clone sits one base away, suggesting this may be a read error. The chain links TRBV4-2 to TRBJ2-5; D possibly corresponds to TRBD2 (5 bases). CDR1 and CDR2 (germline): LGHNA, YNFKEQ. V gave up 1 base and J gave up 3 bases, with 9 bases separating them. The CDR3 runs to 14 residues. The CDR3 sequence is CASSQGGHEETQYF. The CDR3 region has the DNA TGTGCCAGCAGCCAAGGAGGGCACGAAGAGACCCAGTACTTC.

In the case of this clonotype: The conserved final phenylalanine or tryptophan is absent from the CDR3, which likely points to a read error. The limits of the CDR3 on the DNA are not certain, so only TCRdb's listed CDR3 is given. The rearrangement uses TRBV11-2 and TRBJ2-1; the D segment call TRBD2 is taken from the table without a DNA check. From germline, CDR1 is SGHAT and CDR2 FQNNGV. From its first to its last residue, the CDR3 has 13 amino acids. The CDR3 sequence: CVSSLDRLAMGFL.

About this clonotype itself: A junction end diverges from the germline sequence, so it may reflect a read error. CDR3 sequence (DNA): TGTACCAGCAGTGGGACTTCACGGGGGAACTATGGCTACACCTTT. Translating it yields CTSSGTSRGNYGYTF. The rearrangement uses TRBV6-6 and TRBJ1-2; possible D gene TRBD1, 5 bases. Germline loops: CDR1 MNHNY, CDR2 SVGAGI (reference sequence). The CDR3 totals 15 residues.

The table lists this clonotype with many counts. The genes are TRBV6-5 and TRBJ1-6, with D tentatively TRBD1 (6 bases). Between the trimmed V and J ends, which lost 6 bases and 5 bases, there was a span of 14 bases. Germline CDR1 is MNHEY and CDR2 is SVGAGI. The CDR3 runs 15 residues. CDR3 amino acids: CASSLQGSNNSPLHF. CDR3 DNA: TGTGCCAGCAGCTTGCAGGGGAGCAATAATTCACCCCTCCACTTT.

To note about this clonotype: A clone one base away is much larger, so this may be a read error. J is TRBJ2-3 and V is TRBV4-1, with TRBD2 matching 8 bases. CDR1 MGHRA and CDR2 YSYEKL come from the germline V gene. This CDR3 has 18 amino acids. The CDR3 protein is CASSQRPGGAGDTDTQCF. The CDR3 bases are TGCGCCAGCAGCCAGAGGCCCGGCGGAGCGGGAGACACAGATACGCAGTGTTTT.

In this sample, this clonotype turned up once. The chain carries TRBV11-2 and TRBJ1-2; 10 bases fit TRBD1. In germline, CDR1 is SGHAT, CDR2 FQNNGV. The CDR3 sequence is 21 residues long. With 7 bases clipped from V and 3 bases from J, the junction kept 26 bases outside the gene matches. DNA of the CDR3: TGTGCCAGCAACAAGAGTGGGGGGGGGACAGGGGCCGTGGGGCCGTACTATGGCTACACCTTC. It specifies CASNKSGGGTGAVGPYYGYTF. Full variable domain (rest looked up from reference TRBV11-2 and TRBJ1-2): EAGVAQSPRYKIIEKRQSVAFWCNPISGHATLYWYQQILGQGPKLLIQFQNNGVVDDSQLPKDRFSAERLKGVDSTLKIQPAKLEDSAVYLCASNKSGGGTGAVGPYYGYTFGSGTRLTVV.

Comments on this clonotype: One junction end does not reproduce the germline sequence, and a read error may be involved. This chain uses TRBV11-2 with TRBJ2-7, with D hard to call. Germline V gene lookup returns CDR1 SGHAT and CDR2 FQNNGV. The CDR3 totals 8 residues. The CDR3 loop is CDSSPRDF. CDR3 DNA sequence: TGTGACAGCAGTCCCCGGGACTTC.

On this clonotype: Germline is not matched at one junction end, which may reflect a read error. The chain's CDR3 is CASSSRPTDTQCF. CDR3 DNA: TGCGCCAGCAGCTCGAGGCCCACAGATACGCAGTGTTTT. J is TRBJ2-3 and V is TRBV11-2; D unresolved. CDR1 and CDR2 (germline): SGHAT, FQNNGV. The CDR3 is made up of 13 amino acids.

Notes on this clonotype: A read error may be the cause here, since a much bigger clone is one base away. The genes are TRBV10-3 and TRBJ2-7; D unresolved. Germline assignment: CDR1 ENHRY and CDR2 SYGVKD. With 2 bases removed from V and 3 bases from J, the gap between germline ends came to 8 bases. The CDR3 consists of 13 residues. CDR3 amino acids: CAISERVHYEQYF. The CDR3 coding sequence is TGTGCCATCAGTGAGCGGGTCCACTACGAGCAGTACTTC.

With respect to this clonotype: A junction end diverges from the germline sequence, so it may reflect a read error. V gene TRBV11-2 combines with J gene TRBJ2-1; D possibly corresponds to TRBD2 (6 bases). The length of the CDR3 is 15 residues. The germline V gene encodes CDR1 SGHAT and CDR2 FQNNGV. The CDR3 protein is CASSPGTSNYNERFF. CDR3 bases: TGTGCCAGCAGTCCCGGAACTAGCAACTACAATGAGCGGTTCTTC.